The rows below give T cell receptor beta chains drawn from one sample of a study of cytomegalovirus exposure and HLA in healthy donors. TCRdb's table, derived via immunoSEQ multiplex PCR, lists solely in-frame clones and lacks some. The table includes 150,000 or so clones, roughly 80% detected once. The specimen was PBMCs. These receptors were collected from a man aged 25-45 years in good health and CMV-seropositive. Both conserved end residues are part of each CDR3. Fields, in order: D gene, J gene, clone size, V gene, CDR3 DNA, CDR3 protein. The D gene is left open where the match is weak. Not every row has a clone size; where given, it reads once, few, many or a size class.

TRBD2 TRBJ2-7 NA TRBV30 TGTGCCTGGGATAGCGGGACGTTTTCCGAGCAGTACTTC CAWDSGTFSEQYF
TRBD2 TRBJ2-3 NA TRBV5-1 TGCGCCAGCAGCCCGGGGGAGGGGTCCACAGATACGCAGTATTTT CASSPGEGSTDTQYF
NA TRBJ2-7 NA TRBV6-1 TGTGCCAGCAGTGGAGACACCTACGAGCAGTACTTC CASSGDTYEQYF
NA TRBJ1-1 NA TRBV18 TGTGCCAGCTCCCCCGACAGGTACACTGAAGCTTTCTTT CASSPDRYTEAFF
NA TRBJ2-3 NA TRBV9 TGTGCCAGCAGCCCCTCCCTCAGCGGCTACACAGATACGCAGTATTTT CASSPSLSGYTDTQYF
TRBD2 TRBJ2-5 once TRBV7-8 TGTGCCAGCAGCTTAGAGACTAGCGGGAGACAGACCCAGTACTTC CASSLETSGRQTQYF
NA TRBJ2-1 NA TRBV7-5 TGTGCCAGAAGCTGGAAGACAGGGGGCAATGAGCAGTTCTTC CARSWKTGGNEQFF
TRBD1 TRBJ2-7 NA TRBV7-9 TGTGCCAGCAGCACCCGGACAGGGCCCTACGAGCAGTACTTC CASSTRTGPYEQYF
NA TRBJ1-2 NA TRBV28 TGTGCCAGCCAAACAGGCCACTATGGCTACACCTTC CASQTGHYGYTF
NA TRBJ1-4 NA TRBV5-1 TGCGCCAGCAGTTCGGGATCCGCTTACGAGGATGAAAAACTGTTTTTT CASSSGSAYEDEKLFF
NA TRBJ2-5 NA TRBV18 TGTGCCAGCTCACCAAGAAGGGGGGGGGTCGAAGAGACCCAGTACTTC CASSPRRGGVEETQYF
TRBD2 TRBJ2-7 NA TRBV10-1 TGCGCCAGCAGTGAGCGCCACATCACTAGCGGGAGTAGGACTTCCTACGAGCAGTACTTC CASSERHITSGSRTSYEQYF
TRBD1 TRBJ2-7 once TRBV7-9 TGTGCCAGCAGCCTACAGGTTCGACAGGGATCCTACGAGCAGTACTTC CASSLQVRQGSYEQYF
TRBD1 TRBJ2-3 NA TRBV9 TGTGCCAGCAGCGTAGGACAGGGTGGAACAGGTACGCAGTATTTT CASSVGQGGTGTQYF
TRBD2 TRBJ2-5 NA TRBV15 TGTGCCACCAGCAGACCGCAGGCTAGGACTAGGGCGGAGACCCAGTACTTC CATSRPQARTRAETQYF
TRBD1 TRBJ2-7 NA TRBV4-3 TGCGCCAGCAGCCAGGGGGGACAGGGACACTACGAGCAGTACTTC CASSQGGQGHYEQYF
NA TRBJ1-1 few TRBV19 TGTGCCAGTTCCGGCGGGATGAACACTGAAGCTTTCTTT CASSGGMNTEAFF
TRBD2 TRBJ2-1 NA TRBV7-9 TGTGCCAGCAGCTTGCGCGGGAGGGGTGACAATGAGCAGTTCTTC CASSLRGRGDNEQFF
NA TRBJ1-5 few TRBV2 TGTGCCAGCAGTGACACTAATCAGCCCCAGCATTTT CASSDTNQPQHF
TRBD1 TRBJ2-1 NA TRBV7-8 TGTGCCAGCAGCAAAGACAGGGGGGCTTCCTACAATGAGCAGTTCTTC CASSKDRGASYNEQFF
TRBD1 TRBJ1-5 NA TRBV11-2 TGTGCCAGCAGCCGGACAGGGCGCAATCAGCCCCAGCATTTT CASSRTGRNQPQHF
NA TRBJ1-1 NA TRBV30 TGTGCCTGGGGTGGACAGCTCCAGACTGAAGCTTTCTTT CAWGGQLQTEAFF
NA TRBJ2-3 NA TRBV21-1 TGTGCCAGCAGCAATTTCAGGGGGCCAACCACAGATACGCAGTATTTT CASSNFRGPTTDTQYF
TRBD2 TRBJ2-1 NA TRBV7-7 TGTGCCAGCAGCCCAAATAGCGGGGGCCACAATGAGCAGTTCTTC CASSPNSGGHNEQFF
TRBD1 TRBJ2-7 once TRBV13 TGTGCCAGCAGCTTAGAGACAGGGGGTTCCTCCTACGAGCAGTACTTC CASSLETGGSSYEQYF
NA TRBJ1-6 NA TRBV7-9 TGTGCCAGCAGCTTATTCTACATCGCCAGGTCACCCCTCCACTTT CASSLFYIARSPLHF
TRBD1 TRBJ1-2 once TRBV29-1 TGCAGCTTCGGGGACAGGGGCTATGGCTACACCTTC CSFGDRGYGYTF
TRBD2 TRBJ2-1 NA TRBV28 TGTGCCAGCACTCGGACTAGCGGGAGTGGAAATGAGCAGTTCTTC CASTRTSGSGNEQFF
TRBD1 TRBJ1-5 NA TRBV28 TGTGCCAGCAGTTTACCGGGGACAGGGGGATTGAAACAGCCCCAGCATTTT CASSLPGTGGLKQPQHF